The TCR beta chain under discussion was sequenced for a study of blood T cells in healthy people across ages. The sample providers were healthy Caucasian people from Russia, aged roughly 6 to 95. Investigators took around 11 milliliters of peripheral blood from every donor. The use of a sample-barcoded 5' primer and a J-beta primer mix characterized a second PCR of about 6 to 12 cycles. TCRdb redid the calling of the 5' RACE reads with MiXCR, one entry per CDR3 protein. The sample records roughly 700,000 distinct CDR3 sequences, around 49% being singletons. Sequences were obtained from blood. The source of this sequence is a woman in her sixties in good health.

CDR3 residues: CASSLVGPGVDEQFF. CDR3 sequence (DNA): TGCGCCAGCAGCTTGGTAGGGCCGGGTGTTGATGAGCAGTTCTTC. J is TRBJ2-1 and V is TRBV5-1; D is ambiguous. The V gene lost 0 bases and the J gene lost 8 bases, with 15 bases spanning the gap. The CDR3 spans 15 residues. Per the germline V gene, CDR1 is SGHRS and CDR2 is YFSETQ. The full variable domain, with the rest looked up from reference TRBV5-1 and TRBJ2-1, is KAGVTQTPRYLIKTRGQQVTLSCSPISGHRSVSWYQQTPGQGLQFLFEYFSETQRNKGNFPGRFSGRQFSNSRSEMNVSTLELGDSALYLCASSLVGPGVDEQFFGPGTRLTVL.